This T cell receptor beta chain was recovered during a study of spatial heterogeneity in lung cancer. A single record per CDR3 protein comes from TCRdb applying MiXCR to the 5' RACE reads. The sample carries fewer than 30,000 distinct CDR3 sequences, roughly 6% recorded once. CDR1 and CDR2 from the germline V gene are SEHNR and FQNEAQ (reference sequence). The length of the CDR3 is 15 residues. The germline V and J ends were trimmed by 4 bases and 5 bases, with 15 bases remaining between them. As for time point: blood at routine non-recurrence follow-up after resection. Unsorted tumor, nontumor lung tissue or cryopreserved PBMC supplied the whole RNA. This clonotype was detected ten times or more.

Sequenced here: PBMCs, sampled at follow-up. V is TRBV7-9 and J is TRBJ1-5; tentatively, D is TRBD1 (5 bases). The source is a male donor with early-stage non-small cell lung cancer. The CDR3 protein is CASSSRQFGDQPQHF. CDR3 DNA: TGTGCCAGCAGCTCTAGACAGTTCGGGGATCAGCCCCAGCATTTT. Full variable domain (remainder filled in from reference TRBV7-9 and TRBJ1-5): DTGVSQNPRHKITKRGQNVTFRCDPISEHNRLYWYRQTLGQGPEFLTYFQNEAQLEKSRLLSDRFSAERPKGSFSTLEIQRTEQGDSAMYLCASSSRQFGDQPQHFGDGTRLSIL.